These 13 T cell receptor beta chains share one sample of origin, sequenced in a study of beta chain features in type 1 diabetes. Expressed TCRB transcripts were sequenced, since all the RNA that had been isolated was reverse transcribed. Sequenced by immunoSEQ multiplex PCR; TCRdb stores in-frame clones only, minus some. The repertoire holds hundreds of thousands of clones, with about 15% as singletons. Sequences were obtained from naive CD4+ T cells from blood. The receptors come from a man aged 30 to 45 in good health.

This clone was seen repeatedly, ten times or more. The chain employs TRBV7-9 and TRBJ2-5; TRBD2 is a possible D gene (5 bases). Germline V gene lookup returns CDR1 SEHNR and CDR2 FQNEAQ (reference sequence). The germline V and J ends were trimmed by 5 bases and 5 bases, with 15 bases remaining between them. CDR3 length: 14 amino acids. The CDR3 sequence is CASSQVQAVETQYF. The CDR3 DNA reads as TGTGCCAGCAGCCAAGTCCAAGCGGTGGAGACCCAGTACTTC.

This sequence joins TRBV2 and TRBJ2-7; D is ambiguous. The CDR3 has 15 residues. Germline loops: CDR1 SNHLY, CDR2 FYNNEI. The CDR3 DNA is TGTGCTAGACGGTCAAGGGCGGAGCGAACCTACGAGCAGTACTTC. Protein product: CARRSRAERTYEQYF.

The chain couples TRBV9 to TRBJ2-2; 7 bases line up with TRBD1. The V segment lost 4 bases and the J segment 4 bases; nucleotides outside the gene matches: 16. CDR3 size: 18 residues. CDR1 and CDR2 (germline): SGDLS, YYNGEE. The CDR3 DNA sequence: TGTGCCAGCAGCCCGAAACAGAGGGGGCGCTTAGGCACCGGGGAGCTGTTTTTT. This encodes CASSPKQRGRLGTGELFF.

The chain combines TRBV27 with TRBJ1-5, with a tentative D call TRBD1 (5 bases). This CDR3 is 14 amino acids long. CDR1 MNHEY and CDR2 SMNVEV come from the germline V gene (reference sequence). Trimming removed 5 bases from V and 2 bases from J, with 10 bases in between. CDR3 region: CASSPLTGNQPQHF. CDR3 DNA sequence: TGTGCCAGCAGTCCTTTGACAGGCAATCAGCCCCAGCATTTT.

This clone turned up a few times. The chain carries TRBV6-6 and TRBJ1-2; D unresolved. This CDR3 spans 15 amino acids. Per germline, CDR1 MNHNY and CDR2 SVGAGI (reference sequence). Trimming left V 2 bases short and J 4 bases short, with 14 bases between. The chain's CDR3 is CASSYPPGKGYGYTF. The CDR3 DNA sequence: TGTGCCAGCAGTTACCCTCCAGGTAAAGGCTATGGCTACACCTTC.

A few counts support this clone. DNA for the CDR3: TGTGCCAGCAGCACCTTCCGGGACAGGGCCACCTACGAGCAGTACTTC. Protein: CASSTFRDRATYEQYF. The V gene is TRBV11-2, the J gene TRBJ2-7; TRBD1 matches at 9 bases. J gave up 2 bases and V 5 bases, and 10 bases lay outside the gene matches. The CDR3 covers 16 residues. Germline loops: CDR1 SGHAT, CDR2 FQNNGV.

V gene TRBV14 combines with J gene TRBJ2-7; TRBD1 aligns across 11 bases. Germline V lookup: CDR1 SGHDN, CDR2 FVKESK. This CDR3 has 13 amino acids. CDR3 sequence (DNA): TGTGGGACAGGGGGCTCTTCAAGGGACGAGCAGTACGTC. Protein: CGTGGSSRDEQYV.

This rearrangement joins TRBV5-1 to TRBJ1-6; D is unclear. Trimming took off 0 bases at V and 3 bases at J, with 7 bases between the two ends. There are 15 residues in the CDR3. The V gene's germline CDR1 is SGHRS and CDR2 YFSETQ. CDR3 sequence: CASSLERNYNSPLHF. The CDR3, as DNA: TGCGCCAGCAGCTTGGAACGGAACTATAATTCACCCCTCCACTTT.

This clone has a handful of counts. The V and J genes are TRBV18 and TRBJ2-1; D is perhaps TRBD2 (6 bases). The germline CDR1 and CDR2 sequences are KGHSH and LQKENI. V was cut by 3 bases and J by 10 bases, with 16 bases left in between. The CDR3 runs 14 residues. The CDR3 sequence is CASSPNTGAGEQFF. The CDR3 DNA follows: TGTGCCAGCTCACCTAATACGGGAGCTGGAGAGCAGTTCTTC.

This clone appeared a few times. The chain uses TRBV10-3 and TRBJ2-5; no clear D. Germline CDR1 reads ENHRY; CDR2 reads SYGVKD. This CDR3 is built from 14 residues. Trimming cost V 0 bases and J 5 bases, with 10 bases left between them. CDR3 protein: CAISESTGPETQYF. DNA for the CDR3: TGTGCCATCAGTGAGTCGACGGGCCCGGAGACCCAGTACTTC.

This clone occurred a few times. The chain carries TRBV7-6 and TRBJ1-5; D gene ambiguous. Germline V CDR1 and CDR2: SGHVS, FNYEAQ. This CDR3 has 13 residues. V lost 2 bases, J lost 5 bases, and 7 bases lay in between. CDR3 residues: CASSLKPDQPQHF. In nucleotides, the CDR3 is TGTGCCAGCAGCTTAAAGCCCGATCAGCCCCAGCATTTT.

This clone was seen more than once but under ten times. This chain uses TRBV12-5 with TRBJ2-5; D is possibly TRBD1 or TRBD2 (5 bases each). The ends were cut back, 5 bases at V and 1 base at J, with 11 bases in the middle. Germline V gene sequence: CDR1 LGHNT, CDR2 FRNRAP. The CDR3 sequence is 14 residues long. The CDR3 sequence is CASGIGTVQETQYF. CDR3 nucleotide sequence: TGTGCTAGTGGTATAGGGACGGTCCAAGAGACCCAGTACTTC.

This clone was detected ten times or more. The V and J genes are TRBV12-5 and TRBJ2-5; 7 bases fit TRBD2. Germline V gene sequence: CDR1 LGHNT, CDR2 FRNRAP. This CDR3 has 12 amino acids. J gave up 8 bases and V 7 bases, and 7 bases lay outside the gene matches. CDR3 in DNA: TGTGCTAGTGCCCCGCGGGAGACAACCCAGTACTTC. This codes for CASAPRETTQYF.